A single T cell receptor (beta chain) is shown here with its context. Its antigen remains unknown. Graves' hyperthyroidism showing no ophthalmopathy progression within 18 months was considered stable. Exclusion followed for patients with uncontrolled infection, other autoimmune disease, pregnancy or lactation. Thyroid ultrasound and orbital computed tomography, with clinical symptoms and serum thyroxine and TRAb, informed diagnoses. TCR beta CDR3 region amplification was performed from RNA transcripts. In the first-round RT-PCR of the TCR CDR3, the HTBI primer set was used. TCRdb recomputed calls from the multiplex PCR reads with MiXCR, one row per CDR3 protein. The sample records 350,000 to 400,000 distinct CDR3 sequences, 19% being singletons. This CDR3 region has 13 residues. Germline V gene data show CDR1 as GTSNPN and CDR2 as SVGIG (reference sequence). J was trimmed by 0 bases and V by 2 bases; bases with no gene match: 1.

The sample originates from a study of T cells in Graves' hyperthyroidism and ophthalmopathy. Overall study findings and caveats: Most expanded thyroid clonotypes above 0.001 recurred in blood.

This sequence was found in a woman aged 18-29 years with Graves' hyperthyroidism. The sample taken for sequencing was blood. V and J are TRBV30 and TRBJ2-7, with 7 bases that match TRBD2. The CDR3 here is CAWSSGISYEQYF. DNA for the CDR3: TGTGCCTGGAGTAGCGGGATCTCCTACGAGCAGTACTTC.